This note documents a single TCR beta chain sequence. What it recognizes is unknown. The junction does not match germline at one end; this may be a read error. The data were obtained in a study of CD8+ T cells in alopecia areata. Study-level information: Percentage of affected scalp area was the basis on which treated patients' severity was scored.

RNA extraction and reverse transcription yielded cDNA as sequencing template. Data came from immunoSEQ multiplex PCR; TCRdb stores just in-frame clones and leaves some out. The table lists 150,000 to 200,000 clones, 50% to 70% of them singletons, with 1.3% in the top ten. Whole-study findings and limits: Scalp clonality and expanded CD8+ clones among the top 100 showed significant decreases with tofacitinib.

CDR3 size: 15 residues. CDR1 and CDR2 from the germline V gene are LGHNT and FRNRAP. Treatment denoted: oral pan-JAK inhibitor, 5-10 mg twice daily. Sequenced material: CD4+ T cells sorted from blood, taken around week 50, from a patient treated with tofacitinib. This TCR derives from a human donor with alopecia areata. The rearrangement links TRBV12-5 to TRBJ2-6, with D possibly being TRBD1 (6 bases). Here the CDR3 reads CANGLGQSGANVLTF. The CDR3 region has the DNA TGTGCTAATGGTTTAGGACAGTCCGGGGCCAACGTCCTGACTTTC.